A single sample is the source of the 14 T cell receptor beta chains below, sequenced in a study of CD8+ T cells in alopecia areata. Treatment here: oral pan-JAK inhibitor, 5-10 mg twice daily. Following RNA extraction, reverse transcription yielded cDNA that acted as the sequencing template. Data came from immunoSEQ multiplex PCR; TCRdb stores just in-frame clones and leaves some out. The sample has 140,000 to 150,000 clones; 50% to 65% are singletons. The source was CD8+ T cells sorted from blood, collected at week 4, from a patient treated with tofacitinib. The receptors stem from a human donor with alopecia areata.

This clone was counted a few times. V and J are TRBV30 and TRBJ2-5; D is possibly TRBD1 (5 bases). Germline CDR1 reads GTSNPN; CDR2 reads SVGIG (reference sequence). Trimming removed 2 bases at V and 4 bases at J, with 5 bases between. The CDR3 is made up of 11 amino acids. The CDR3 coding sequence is TGTGCCTGGAGTCAGGGAGAGACCCAGTACTTC. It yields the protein CAWSQGETQYF.

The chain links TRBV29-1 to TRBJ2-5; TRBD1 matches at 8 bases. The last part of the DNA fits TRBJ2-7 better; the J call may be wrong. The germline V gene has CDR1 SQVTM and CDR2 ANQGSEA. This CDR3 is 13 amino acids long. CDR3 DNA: TGCAGCGTTCGACAGGGGTCAACCTACGAGCAGTACTTC. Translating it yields CSVRQGSTYEQYF.

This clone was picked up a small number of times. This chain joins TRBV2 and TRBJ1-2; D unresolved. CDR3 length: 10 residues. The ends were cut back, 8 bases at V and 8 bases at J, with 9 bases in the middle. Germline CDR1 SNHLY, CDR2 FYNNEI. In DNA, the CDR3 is TGTGCCAGCGAAAGCGTGGGCTACACCTTC. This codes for CASESVGYTF.

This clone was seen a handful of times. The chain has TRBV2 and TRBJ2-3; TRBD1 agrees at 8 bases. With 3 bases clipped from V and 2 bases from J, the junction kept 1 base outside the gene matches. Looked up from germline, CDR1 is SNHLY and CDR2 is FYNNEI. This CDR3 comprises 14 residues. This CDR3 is CASSDRGHTDTQYF. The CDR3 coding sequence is TGTGCCAGCAGTGACAGGGGGCACACAGATACGCAGTATTTT.

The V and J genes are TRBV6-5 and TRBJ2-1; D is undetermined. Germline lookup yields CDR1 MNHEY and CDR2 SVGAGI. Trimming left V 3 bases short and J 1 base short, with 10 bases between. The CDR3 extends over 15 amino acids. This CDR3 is CASSYFGSSYNEQFF. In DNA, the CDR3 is TGTGCCAGCAGTTATTTTGGCAGTTCCTACAATGAGCAGTTCTTC.

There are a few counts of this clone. CDR3 loop: CAWSVRGGDNEQFF. DNA of the CDR3: TGTGCCTGGAGTGTAAGGGGGGGCGACAATGAGCAGTTCTTC. This chain joins TRBV30 and TRBJ2-1; possibly TRBD2 for D (7 bases). Germline values: CDR1 GTSNPN, CDR2 SVGIG (reference sequence). Trimming took 0 bases from V and 5 from J, leaving 11 bases between them. CDR3 length: 14 amino acids.

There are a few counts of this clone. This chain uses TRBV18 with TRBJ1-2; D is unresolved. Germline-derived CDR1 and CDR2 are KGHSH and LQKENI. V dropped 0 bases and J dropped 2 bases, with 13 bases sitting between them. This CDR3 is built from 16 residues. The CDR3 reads CASSPPVLIPNYGYTF. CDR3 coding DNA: TGTGCCAGCTCACCACCGGTGTTGATCCCCAACTATGGCTACACCTTC.

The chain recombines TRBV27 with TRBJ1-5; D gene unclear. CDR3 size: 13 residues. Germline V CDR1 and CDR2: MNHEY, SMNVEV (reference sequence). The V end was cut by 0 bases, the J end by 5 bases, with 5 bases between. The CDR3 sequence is CASSLSVHQPQHF. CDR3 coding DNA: TGTGCCAGCAGTTTATCCGTTCATCAGCCCCAGCATTTT.

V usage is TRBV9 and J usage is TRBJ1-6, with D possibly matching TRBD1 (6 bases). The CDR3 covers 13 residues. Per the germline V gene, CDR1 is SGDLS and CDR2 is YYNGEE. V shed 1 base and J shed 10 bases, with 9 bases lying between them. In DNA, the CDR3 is TGTGCCAGCAGCGTATTCGGGGGCTCACCCCTCCACTTT. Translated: CASSVFGGSPLHF.

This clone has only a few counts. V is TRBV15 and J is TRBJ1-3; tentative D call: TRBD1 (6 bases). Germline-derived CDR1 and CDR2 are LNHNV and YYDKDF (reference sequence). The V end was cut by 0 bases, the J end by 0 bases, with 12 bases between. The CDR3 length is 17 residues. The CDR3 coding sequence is TGTGCCACCAGCAGAGAAGGACAGACGCCCTCTGGAAACACCATATATTTT. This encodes CATSREGQTPSGNTIYF.

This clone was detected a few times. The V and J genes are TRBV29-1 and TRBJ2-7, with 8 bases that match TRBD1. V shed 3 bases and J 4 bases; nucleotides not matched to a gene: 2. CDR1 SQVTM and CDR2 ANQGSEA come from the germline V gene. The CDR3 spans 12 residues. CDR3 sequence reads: CSVDDRGYEQYF. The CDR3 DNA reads TGCAGCGTTGATGACAGGGGTTACGAGCAGTACTTC.

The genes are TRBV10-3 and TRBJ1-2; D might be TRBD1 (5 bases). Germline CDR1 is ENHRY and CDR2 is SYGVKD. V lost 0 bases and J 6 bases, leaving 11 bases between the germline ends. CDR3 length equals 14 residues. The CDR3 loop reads CAISESSGTHGYTF. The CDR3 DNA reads TGTGCCATCAGTGAGTCCTCGGGGACTCATGGCTACACCTTC.

CDR3 nucleotide sequence: TGCGCCAGCACCGAACCCGGGCGCAATCAGCCCCAGCATTTT. Residues: CASTEPGRNQPQHF. The chain couples TRBV23-1 to TRBJ1-5; D call uncertain. TRBV23-1 is known as an ORF, though its function is uncertain. Trimming shortened V by 7 bases and J by 2 bases, and 12 bases separated the two germline ends. The CDR3 is 14 residues long.

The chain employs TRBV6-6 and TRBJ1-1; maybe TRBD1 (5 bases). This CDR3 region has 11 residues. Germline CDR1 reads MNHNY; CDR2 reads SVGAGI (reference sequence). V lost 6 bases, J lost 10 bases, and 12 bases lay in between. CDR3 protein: CASSTGGGAFF. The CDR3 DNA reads TGTGCCAGCAGCACAGGCGGCGGAGCTTTCTTT.